This is a list of T cell receptor beta chains from one sample in a study of blood T cell repertoires in COVID-19. Assay: immunoSEQ multiplex PCR; the TCRdb copy retains only in-frame clones and omits some. The table shows 250,000 to 350,000 clones, with approximately 91% occurring only once. Sequencing was carried out using peripheral blood. These receptors came from a woman aged 60-75 years with acute or convalescent COVID-19. Each CDR3 is given with its conserved first and last residue. A D gene is named only where the DNA matches it firmly. Some rows have no size entry. The others give once, few or many, or a class for an expanded clone.

d_gene: TRBD2; v_gene: TRBV6-1; abundance: .; j_gene: TRBJ2-4; CDR3aa: CASSEGWGGGKNIQYF; CDR3nt: TGTGCCAGCAGTGAAGGGTGGGGGGGAGGCAAAAACATTCAGTACTTC
d_gene: .; v_gene: TRBV4-2; abundance: .; j_gene: TRBJ2-5; CDR3aa: CASSQEAQGPFGGQETQYF; CDR3nt: TGTGCCAGCAGCCAAGAGGCACAGGGACCTTTCGGGGGGCAAGAGACCCAGTACTTC
d_gene: .; v_gene: TRBV7-9; abundance: .; j_gene: TRBJ1-1; CDR3aa: CASSSGGQGAFF; CDR3nt: TGTGCCAGCAGCTCCGGGGGGCAGGGAGCTTTCTTT
d_gene: .; v_gene: TRBV10-3; abundance: .; j_gene: TRBJ1-4; CDR3aa: CAISDVGGATNEKLFF; CDR3nt: TGTGCCATCAGTGATGTAGGGGGTGCAACTAATGAAAAACTGTTTTTT
d_gene: TRBD1; v_gene: TRBV6-2/TRBV6-3; abundance: .; j_gene: TRBJ1-2; CDR3aa: CASSLGTGNNYGYTF; CDR3nt: TGTGCCAGCAGTCTAGGGACAGGGAATAACTATGGCTACACCTTC
d_gene: .; v_gene: TRBV5-1; abundance: .; j_gene: TRBJ2-7; CDR3aa: CASKPGEGEQYF; CDR3nt: TGCGCCAGCAAGCCGGGGGAAGGCGAGCAGTACTTC
d_gene: .; v_gene: TRBV30; abundance: .; j_gene: TRBJ2-2; CDR3aa: CAWSWSAGELFF; CDR3nt: TGTGCCTGGAGTTGGAGCGCCGGGGAGCTGTTTTTT
d_gene: .; v_gene: TRBV11-2; abundance: .; j_gene: TRBJ2-7; CDR3aa: CASSGGLLTYEQYF; CDR3nt: TGTGCCAGCAGCGGGGGACTCCTGACCTACGAGCAGTACTTC
d_gene: .; v_gene: TRBV7-8; abundance: .; j_gene: TRBJ2-7; CDR3aa: CASSSDSSSYEQYF; CDR3nt: TGTGCCAGCAGCTCAGACAGTAGCTCCTACGAGCAGTACTTC
d_gene: .; v_gene: TRBV6-1; abundance: .; j_gene: TRBJ1-1; CDR3aa: CASSVGTGLAGTEAFF; CDR3nt: TGTGCCAGCAGTGTCGGGACGGGCCTCGCGGGGACTGAAGCTTTCTTT
d_gene: .; v_gene: TRBV28; abundance: .; j_gene: TRBJ1-4; CDR3aa: CASSLWSGGEKLFF; CDR3nt: TGTGCCAGCAGTTTATGGTCCGGGGGTGAAAAACTGTTTTTT
d_gene: .; v_gene: TRBV7-8; abundance: .; j_gene: TRBJ1-2; CDR3aa: CASSSFTDYGYTF; CDR3nt: TGTGCCAGCAGCTCTTTTACAGACTATGGCTACACCTTC
d_gene: TRBD2; v_gene: TRBV29-1; abundance: once; j_gene: TRBJ2-1; CDR3aa: CSASSGLAIGEQFF; CDR3nt: TGCAGCGCTTCCTCGGGACTAGCTATCGGTGAGCAGTTCTTC
d_gene: TRBD1; v_gene: TRBV3-1/TRBV3-2; abundance: .; j_gene: TRBJ2-7; CDR3aa: CASTPTGEVYEQYF; CDR3nt: TGTGCCAGCACCCCGACAGGGGAGGTTTACGAGCAGTACTTC
d_gene: .; v_gene: TRBV5-6; abundance: .; j_gene: TRBJ1-2; CDR3aa: CASSLGVRDGYTF; CDR3nt: TGTGCCAGCAGCTTGGGCGTCAGGGATGGCTACACCTTC
d_gene: TRBD1; v_gene: TRBV18; abundance: .; j_gene: TRBJ2-1; CDR3aa: CASSRDRASSYNEQFF; CDR3nt: TGTGCCAGCTCCCGGGACAGGGCCAGCTCCTACAATGAGCAGTTCTTC
d_gene: TRBD1; v_gene: TRBV28; abundance: .; j_gene: TRBJ1-5; CDR3aa: CASRRFQDRVGQPQHF; CDR3nt: TGTGCCAGCAGACGTTTTCAGGACAGGGTAGGTCAGCCCCAGCATTTT
d_gene: TRBD1; v_gene: TRBV6-5; abundance: .; j_gene: TRBJ2-7; CDR3aa: CASRTGQGSYEQYF; CDR3nt: TGTGCCAGCAGGACGGGACAGGGTAGCTACGAGCAGTACTTC
d_gene: .; v_gene: TRBV11-1; abundance: few; j_gene: TRBJ1-6; CDR3aa: CASSFSGNSPLHF; CDR3nt: TGTGCCAGCAGCTTCAGTGGCAATTCACCCCTCCACTTT
d_gene: .; v_gene: TRBV9; abundance: .; j_gene: TRBJ2-7; CDR3aa: CASSVGGAAGYEQYF; CDR3nt: TGTGCCAGCAGCGTAGGGGGAGCCGCAGGCTACGAGCAGTACTTC
d_gene: TRBD1; v_gene: TRBV4-3; abundance: once; j_gene: TRBJ1-4; CDR3aa: CASSQDRDRGNEKLFF; CDR3nt: TGCGCCAGCAGCCAAGATCGCGACAGGGGCAATGAAAAACTGTTTTTT
d_gene: .; v_gene: TRBV27; abundance: .; j_gene: TRBJ1-2; CDR3aa: CASSLSAGVGGYTF; CDR3nt: TGTGCCAGCAGTTTATCAGCAGGGGTAGGCGGCTACACCTTC
d_gene: .; v_gene: TRBV5-6; abundance: .; j_gene: TRBJ1-4; CDR3aa: CASSLVHRDEKLFF; CDR3nt: TGTGCCAGCAGCTTGGTTCACCGGGATGAAAAACTGTTTTTT
d_gene: TRBD1; v_gene: TRBV27; abundance: .; j_gene: TRBJ1-5; CDR3aa: CASSSQYRGQGNQPQHF; CDR3nt: TGTGCCAGCAGTTCCCAATACAGGGGCCAAGGCAATCAGCCCCAGCATTTT
d_gene: TRBD1; v_gene: TRBV11-2; abundance: .; j_gene: TRBJ1-5; CDR3aa: CASSPTGGEQPQHF; CDR3nt: TGTGCCAGCAGCCCCACAGGGGGCGAACAGCCCCAGCATTTT
d_gene: .; v_gene: TRBV19; abundance: .; j_gene: TRBJ2-1; CDR3aa: CASSSTYNEQFF; CDR3nt: TGTGCCAGTAGTTCCACTTACAATGAGCAGTTCTTC
d_gene: TRBD1; v_gene: TRBV10-3; abundance: .; j_gene: TRBJ2-7; CDR3aa: CAIRAGTEYEQYF; CDR3nt: TGTGCCATCAGGGCCGGGACAGAGTACGAGCAGTACTTC
d_gene: TRBD1; v_gene: TRBV19; abundance: once; j_gene: TRBJ2-7; CDR3aa: CASSMGTGAYEQYF; CDR3nt: TGTGCCAGTAGTATGGGGACAGGGGCCTACGAGCAGTACTTC
d_gene: .; v_gene: TRBV6-2/TRBV6-3; abundance: .; j_gene: TRBJ1-1; CDR3aa: CASSYGRVDTEAFF; CDR3nt: TGTGCCAGCAGTTACGGGAGGGTGGACACTGAAGCTTTCTTT
d_gene: TRBD1; v_gene: TRBV7-2; abundance: .; j_gene: TRBJ2-5; CDR3aa: CASSNTGVQETQYF; CDR3nt: TGTGCCAGCAGCAATACAGGGGTCCAAGAGACCCAGTACTTC
d_gene: .; v_gene: TRBV3-1/TRBV3-2; abundance: .; j_gene: TRBJ2-2; CDR3aa: CASSQSLVGELFF; CDR3nt: TGTGCCAGCAGCCAATCCCTTGTCGGGGAGCTGTTTTTT
d_gene: .; v_gene: TRBV6-2/TRBV6-3; abundance: .; j_gene: TRBJ2-7; CDR3aa: CASSYSGRASYEQYF; CDR3nt: TGTGCCAGCAGTTACTCGGGGCGAGCGTCCTACGAGCAGTACTTC
d_gene: TRBD2; v_gene: TRBV6-2/TRBV6-3; abundance: .; j_gene: TRBJ2-7; CDR3aa: CASSDLTGGPYSSYEQYF; CDR3nt: TGTGCCAGCAGCGATTTGACGGGAGGGCCATACTCTTCCTACGAGCAGTACTTC